This T cell receptor beta chain was sequenced in a study of blood T cell repertoires in COVID-19. Here immunoSEQ multiplex PCR was the method, and the copy in TCRdb shows in-frame clones only, minus some. In the table there are approximately 180,000 clones, roughly 76% of which are singletons. Followed over time, Seattle patients had been enrolled while infection was active. This clone was seen only a few times. From germline, CDR1 is MNHEY and CDR2 SVGAGI. The CDR3 contains 15 residues. Germline trimming cut 6 bases from V and 8 bases from J; bases unmatched to any gene: 10. The specimen sequenced was peripheral blood. This chain uses TRBV6-5 with TRBJ1-1; 12 bases map to TRBD1. The sequence was collected from a woman older than 75 with COVID-19, enrolled during active disease. In nucleotides, the CDR3 is TGTGCCAGCAGCCCCCGGGACAGGGGGCGACAGGAAGCTTTCTTT. It codes for CASSPRDRGRQEAFF.